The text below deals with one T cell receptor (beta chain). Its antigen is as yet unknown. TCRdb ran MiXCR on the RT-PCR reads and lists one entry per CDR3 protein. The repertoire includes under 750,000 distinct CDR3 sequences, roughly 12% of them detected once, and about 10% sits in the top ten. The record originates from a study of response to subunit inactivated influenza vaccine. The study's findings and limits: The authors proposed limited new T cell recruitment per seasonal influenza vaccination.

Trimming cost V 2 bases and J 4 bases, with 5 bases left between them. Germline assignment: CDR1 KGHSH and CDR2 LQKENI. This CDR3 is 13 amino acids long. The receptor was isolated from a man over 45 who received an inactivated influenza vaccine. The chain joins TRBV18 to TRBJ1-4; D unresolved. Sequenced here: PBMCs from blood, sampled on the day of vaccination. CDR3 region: CASSPAGNEKLFF. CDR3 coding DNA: TGTGCCAGCTCACCAGCGGGTAATGAAAAACTGTTTTTT.